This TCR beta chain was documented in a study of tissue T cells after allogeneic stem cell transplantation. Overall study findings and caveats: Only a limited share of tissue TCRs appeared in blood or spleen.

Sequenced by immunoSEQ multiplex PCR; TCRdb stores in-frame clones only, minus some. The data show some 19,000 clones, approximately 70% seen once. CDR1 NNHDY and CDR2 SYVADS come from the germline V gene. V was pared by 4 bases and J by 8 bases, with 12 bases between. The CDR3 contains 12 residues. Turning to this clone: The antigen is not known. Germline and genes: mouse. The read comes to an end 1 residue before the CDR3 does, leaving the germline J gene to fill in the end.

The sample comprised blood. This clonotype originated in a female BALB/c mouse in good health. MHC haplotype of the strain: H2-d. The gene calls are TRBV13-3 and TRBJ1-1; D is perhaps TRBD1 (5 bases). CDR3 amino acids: CASSNPGEEVFF. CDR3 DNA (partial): TGTGCCAGCAGTAACCCGGGGGAGGAAGTCTTC.